Following are 24 T cell receptor beta chains from one sample sequenced in a study of tumor-infiltrating lymphocytes in primary liver carcinoma. Unsorted whole blood served as the source of blood RNA, and germline DNA was extracted as well. cDNA specific to TCR beta was made from about 550 ng of total RNA, with a constant-region primer employed for priming. Researchers made the TCR beta libraries by running three nested multiplex PCR rounds with slightly modified ARM-PCR. With TRBV1-TRBV30 forward primers and a C-beta reverse primer, the first two PCR rounds were run for about 10 cycles each. TCRdb ran MiXCR on the multiplex PCR reads and lists one entry per CDR3 protein. Of about 350,000 distinct CDR3 sequences detected, almost 65% appear once; the ten largest clones hold approximately 5.9%. The sample taken for sequencing was peripheral blood. The source is a man aged 40-49 years with primary liver carcinoma and hepatitis B virus infection.

Concerning this clonotype: A much larger clone is a single base away; this may be a read error. J is TRBJ2-7 and V is TRBV10-2; no clear D. CDR1 WSHSY and CDR2 SAAADI come from the germline V gene. This CDR3 region has 11 residues. V shed 10 bases and J shed 10 bases, with 17 bases lying between them. CDR3 bases: TGCGCCACCGAAAATGAGGCACATCAGTACTTC. Residues: CATENEAHQYF.

This clonotype was observed a few times. Being one base from a much bigger clone, this may be a read error. The rearrangement links TRBV4-1 to TRBJ2-3, with D uncertain. The CDR3 is made up of 16 amino acids. Germline loops: CDR1 MGHRA, CDR2 YSYEKL. V was trimmed by 3 bases and J by 1 base, leaving 14 bases between them. The CDR3 DNA reads as TGCGCCAGCAGCCATGAGAAGCGAGCTGGCACAGATACGCAGTATTTT. This sequence encodes CASSHEKRAGTDTQYF.

This rearrangement joins TRBV23-1 to TRBJ2-7; 8 nucleotides line up with TRBD1. TRBV23-1 qualifies as an ORF whose function is uncertain. The CDR3 runs 14 residues. V lost 7 bases and J lost 6; bases outside the gene matches: 11. The CDR3 nucleotides are TGCGCCAGCATAGGAGACAGGGGATTCTGCGAGCAGTACTTC. Translated: CASIGDRGFCEQYF.

The genes are TRBV10-3 and TRBJ2-7, with D perhaps TRBD1 or TRBD2 (5 bases each). Looked up from germline, CDR1 is ENHRY and CDR2 is SYGVKD. Trimming took 3 bases from V and 2 from J, leaving 17 bases between them. The CDR3 covers 16 residues. The CDR3 loop is CAISDSKGPFAYEQYF. CDR3 bases: TGTGCCATCAGTGACTCCAAGGGACCGTTCGCCTACGAGCAGTACTTC.

This chain links TRBV5-1 with TRBJ2-2; D is possibly TRBD1 (6 bases). The CDR3 is 16 residues long. Germline assignment: CDR1 SGHRS and CDR2 YFSETQ. V lost 7 bases, J lost 0 bases, and 16 bases lay in between. CDR3 in amino acids: CASWDLTGSNTGELFF. The CDR3 region has the DNA TGCGCCAGCTGGGATCTGACAGGTTCGAACACCGGGGAGCTGTTTTTT.

As to this clonotype: The conserved closing phenylalanine or tryptophan is absent in this CDR3, likely reflecting a read error. The V call is TRBV11-2, the J call TRBJ2-1; 11 nucleotides match TRBD2. V shed 5 bases, J shed 0 bases, and the junction held 9 bases outside the gene matches. This CDR3 has 18 amino acids. The germline CDR1 and CDR2 sequences are SGHAT and FQNNGV. CDR3 sequence reads: CASSPGTSGRASYNEQFL. CDR3 DNA sequence: TGTGCCAGCAGCCCCGGGACTAGCGGTAGGGCCTCCTACAATGAGCAGTTCTTA.

To note about this clonotype: Sequence at one end of the junction differs from germline and may be a read error. The V call is TRBV11-1, the J call TRBJ2-7; D not certain. CDR1 and CDR2 (germline): SGHAT, FQDESV (reference sequence). The CDR3 extends over 13 amino acids. CDR3 region: CASSSLGLSELYF. The DNA for the CDR3 is TGTGCCAGCAGCTCGCTTGGCTTGTCCGAGCTGTACTTC.

Note on this clonotype: The CDR3 ends on some other residue instead of the conserved phenylalanine or tryptophan, so this is likely a read error. V is TRBV11-2 and J is TRBJ2-2, with unresolved D. With 2 bases removed from V and 3 bases from J, the gap between germline ends came to 10 bases. CDR3 length equals 15 residues. Germline loops: CDR1 SGHAT, CDR2 FQNNGV. The CDR3: CASSLFHGDTGELFS. The CDR3 DNA follows: TGTGCCAGCAGCTTATTTCACGGTGACACCGGGGAGCTGTTTTCT.

A remark on this clonotype: Since no conserved phenylalanine or tryptophan closes the CDR3, a read error is the likely cause. DNA of the CDR3: TGTGCCAGCAGCCAAGTGACGGAGAACATTGAAGCTTTCTAT. Translation gives CASSQVTENIEAFY. The V gene is TRBV4-2, the J gene TRBJ1-1; D remains ambiguous. The CDR3 contains 14 residues. Germline V lookup: CDR1 LGHNA, CDR2 YNFKEQ.

As to this clonotype: This may come from a read error, since a much larger clone is one base off. The rearrangement joins TRBV6-6 to TRBJ2-1; TRBD2 might be the D (6 bases). Trimming pared 7 bases from V and 0 bases from J, leaving 16 bases between. CDR1 and CDR2 (germline): MNHNY, SVGAGI (reference sequence). This CDR3 has 16 residues. The CDR3 nucleotides read TGTGCCAGCAACCTACGGGGGACTTCCTCCTACAATGAGCAGTTCTTC. Protein sequence: CASNLRGTSSYNEQFF.

The chain couples TRBV7-8 to TRBJ2-7; TRBD2 agrees at 9 bases. V lost 4 bases, J lost 2 bases, and 3 bases stayed unmatched. Germline CDR1 and CDR2: SGHVS and FQNEAQ. The CDR3 is 14 residues long. The CDR3 sequence: CASSWLAGTYEQYF. The CDR3 DNA reads as TGTGCCAGCAGCTGGCTAGCGGGGACCTACGAGCAGTACTTC.

With respect to this clonotype: A junction boundary mismatches the germline segment, possibly from a read error. The rearrangement uses TRBV11-2 and TRBJ1-2; a possible D gene is TRBD1 (6 bases). Germline assignment: CDR1 SGHAT and CDR2 FQNNGV. CDR3 length equals 15 residues. The chain's CDR3 is CTSSYHGTPNYGYTF. CDR3 in DNA: TGTACCAGCAGTTATCACGGGACACCGAACTATGGCTACACCTTC.

With regard to this clonotype: Germline and junction disagree at one end, which may indicate a read error. The J gene is TRBJ2-2, the V gene TRBV11-2, with 11 bases aligning to TRBD1. CDR3 length: 17 residues. Germline-derived CDR1 and CDR2 are SGHAT and FQNNGV. CDR3 in DNA: TGTGCCAGCAGCCAAAAAGGACAGGGGGCCAACACCGGGGAACTGTTTTTT. Amino acid sequence: CASSQKGQGANTGELFF.

As to this clonotype: Compared with germline, one end of the junction differs, possibly owing to a read error. This chain links TRBV4-2 with TRBJ2-1, with D tentatively TRBD1 (5 bases). Looked up from germline, CDR1 is LGHNA and CDR2 is YNFKEQ. The CDR3 length is 15 residues. The CDR3 loop reads CANSPTPGQFDEQFF. The CDR3 DNA is TGTGCCAACAGCCCGACTCCCGGACAATTCGATGAACAGTTCTTC.

For this clonotype: Since a much larger clone is just one base distant, this may be a read error. The V and J genes are TRBV6-5 and TRBJ2-3, with unresolved D. This CDR3 has 14 residues. From germline, CDR1 is MNHEY and CDR2 SVGAGI. V was clipped by 4 bases and J by 1 base, with 9 bases between them. CDR3 nucleotides: TGTGCCAGCAGTTCAAGGGCCCGCACAGATACGCAGTATTTT. It yields the protein CASSSRARTDTQYF.

A remark on this clonotype: One end of the junction does not line up with germline, which may come from a read error. The chain employs TRBV6-1 and TRBJ2-7, with a tentative D call TRBD2 (5 bases). CDR1 MNHNS and CDR2 SASEGT come from the germline V gene. The CDR3 totals 13 residues. CDR3 residues: CASSTDSTYGQYF. DNA for the CDR3: TGTGCCAGCAGTACGGACTCCACCTACGGGCAGTACTTC.

In DNA form, the CDR3 reads TGTGCCAGCTCGCGGGCCTGCGAAGAGACGCAATACTTC. Protein product: CASSRACEETQYF. V usage is TRBV6-5 and J usage is TRBJ2-5, with a tentative D call TRBD2 (5 bases). Germline V gene lookup returns CDR1 MNHEY and CDR2 SVGAGI. V gave up 8 bases and J gave up 14 bases, with 24 bases separating them. There are 13 residues in the CDR3.

With regard to this clonotype: At one end the junction does not follow the germline gene, possibly because of a read error. The CDR3 DNA is TGTACCAGCAGCGAAGCGGGGGTCAGTACAGATACGCAGTACTTT. It yields the protein CTSSEAGVSTDTQYF. The genes are TRBV11-2 and TRBJ2-3, with TRBD2 matching 8 bases. The germline gives CDR1 SGHAT, CDR2 FQNNGV. CDR3 length: 15 amino acids. Looking up the rest from reference TRBV11-2 and TRBJ2-3 gives the full variable domain: EAGVAQSPRYKIIEKRQSVAFWCNPISGHATLYWYQQILGQGPKLLIQFQNNGVVDDSQLPKDRFSAERLKGVDSTLKIQPAKLEDSAVYLCTSSEAGVSTDTQYFGPGTRLTVL.

As regards this clonotype: Because the CDR3 is missing its conserved closing phenylalanine or tryptophan, this is likely a read error. The rearrangement joins TRBV11-3 to TRBJ1-1, with no clear D. Per germline, CDR1 SGHNT and CDR2 YENEEA. The CDR3 is 13 residues long. The CDR3 is CANSSDGFTEAFV. CDR3 nucleotides: TGTGCCAACAGCTCGGACGGATTCACTGAAGCTTTCGTT.

The J gene is TRBJ2-5, the V gene TRBV11-1; maybe TRBD2 (5 bases). Germline assignment: CDR1 SGHAT and CDR2 FQDESV (reference sequence). V was cut by 5 bases and J by 14 bases, with 24 bases left in between. This CDR3 contains 14 residues. CDR3 DNA sequence: TGTGCCAGCAGCCCAACTAGAGCTCAAGAGATCCATTACTTC. This gives the protein CASSPTRAQEIHYF.

This clonotype has just a few counts. The genes are TRBV28 and TRBJ2-7; no reliable D call. This CDR3 contains 14 residues. Per germline, CDR1 MDHEN and CDR2 SYDVKM. The V end was cut by 5 bases, the J end by 0 bases, with 11 bases between. The CDR3, as DNA: TGTGCCAGCAGTCCTGGTACGTTCTCCTACGAGCAGTACTTC. Translating it yields CASSPGTFSYEQYF.

As to this clonotype: A clone one base away is much larger, so this may be a read error. The genes are TRBV30 and TRBJ1-6; D unclear. Deletions cut 4 bases from V and 13 bases from J, with 17 bases between. This CDR3 is built from 13 residues. Germline V gene data show CDR1 as GTSNPN and CDR2 as SVGIG (reference sequence). CDR3 bases: TGTGCCTGGAATGTTCGGAGGGTCGCGCCCCTCCACTTT. Translation gives CAWNVRRVAPLHF.

With regard to this clonotype: One end of the junction varies from germline; a read error may be responsible. This chain uses TRBV4-1 with TRBJ2-2, with unresolved D. The germline CDR1 and CDR2 sequences are MGHRA and YSYEKL. The length of the CDR3 is 15 residues. The CDR3 nucleotides read TGCGCCAGCAGTCAAGCTAGAGCTGTCACCGGGGAGCTGTTTTTT. As protein: CASSQARAVTGELFF.

About this clonotype: A much larger clone differs from this one at a single base, so this may be a read error. V and J are TRBV6-6 and TRBJ1-4; 9 nucleotides line up with TRBD1. This CDR3 region has 16 residues. V lost 4 bases and J lost 5; bases outside the gene matches: 8. In germline, CDR1 is MNHNY, CDR2 SVGAGI (reference sequence). CDR3: CASSCVRGTGNEKLFF. Written as DNA, the CDR3 is TGTGCCAGCAGTTGCGTGCGGGGGACAGGGAATGAAAAACTGTTTTTT.